This TCR beta chain emerged from a study of vaccination and CD4 T cells after COVID-19. CDR1 and CDR2 (germline): SGHTA, FQGNSA. Trimming removed 5 bases from V and 9 bases from J, with 16 bases in between. CDR3 length: 13 residues. The treatment is: roughly 11-day PBMC culture with coronavirus spike peptide pools or control peptides (ViraFEST assay). ViraFEST expanded antigen-specific T cells with peptide pools, then sequenced TCRs. After being plated at a few million per well, PBMCs were cultured with roughly 9.3 IU/ml IL-2 and 8.5 to 10 ug/ml peptide pools. A word on this clonotype: Its antigen is not identified.

Cultured CD4+ T cell DNA underwent sequencing with the Oncomine TCR Beta short-read assay. One entry per CDR3 protein results from TCRdb running MiXCR on the PCR reads. The sample records 16,000 or so distinct CDR3 sequences, about 40% being singletons. The clonotype originates from a human donor who had recovered from COVID-19. This chain links TRBV7-2 with TRBJ2-5, with a possible D match to TRBD1 (6 bases). Here the sequenced sample was CD4+ T cells from blood, cultured in vitro, taken after SARS-CoV-2 vaccination. The CDR3 spells CASSPGPSGAQYF. Written as DNA, the CDR3 is TGTGCCAGCAGCCCGGGACCCTCAGGGGCCCAGTACTTC.